This TCR beta chain was sequenced during a study of CD8+ T cells in alopecia areata. Sequencing used cDNA as its template, made by extracting RNA and reverse transcribing it. Method: immunoSEQ multiplex PCR; TCRdb's copy keeps in-frame clones and lacks some. The profile shows more than 150,000 clones, about three fifths of them singletons. CDR1 is MGHRA and CDR2 is YSYEKL in the germline V gene. The CDR3 loop spans 17 amino acids. Trimming took off 1 base at V and 4 bases at J, with 19 bases between the two ends. Treatment noted: oral pan-JAK inhibitor, 5-10 mg twice daily. Turning to this clone: Its antigen is undetermined.

Study-level results: There were many expanded lesional clones persisting in scalp and blood during tofacitinib.

Material: CD8+ T cells sorted from blood, obtained at week 24, from a patient treated with tofacitinib. The chain joins TRBV4-1 to TRBJ1-2; D gene unclear. This receptor was identified in a human donor with alopecia areata. CDR3 sequence (DNA): TGCGCCAGCAGCCAAGGTTATAGGAGGGTGGCTATCTATGGCTACACCTTC. Residues: CASSQGYRRVAIYGYTF.